This is a list of T cell receptor beta chains from one sample in a study of blood T cell repertoires in COVID-19. Generated by immunoSEQ multiplex PCR, the TCRdb table keeps only in-frame clones and is missing some. Of roughly 99,000 clones in the sample, roughly 83% were seen once. Source material: peripheral blood. The source is a human donor in a cohort sampled during active COVID-19. The CDR3 runs from the conserved cysteine through the conserved F or W. A D gene is named only where the DNA matches it firmly. Expanded clones get a size class; other rows say once, few or many, or leave the size out.

TGTGCCAGCAGCTTAACAGGGGCCCCCGGGGAGACCCAGTACTTC,CASSLTGAPGETQYF,TRBV7-7,TRBD1,TRBJ2-5,-
TGTGCCAGCTCACCCCAGGGGGAAAAGGGTCAGCCCCAGCATTTT,CASSPQGEKGQPQHF,TRBV18,TRBD1,TRBJ1-5,-
TGTGCCAGCAGAGACGACGGGATGCACGCGCAGTACTTC,CASRDDGMHAQYF,TRBV2,-,TRBJ2-7,once
TGTGCCAGCAGCCGCAGGATGACAGGCGGGGAGCTGTTTTTT,CASSRRMTGGELFF,TRBV6-2/TRBV6-3,-,TRBJ2-2,-
TGTGCCAGCTCTAGGGCAGGGGTCTACGAGCAGTACTTC,CASSRAGVYEQYF,TRBV18,-,TRBJ2-7,-
TGTGCCAGCAGCCCCGGACAGGGGGATGTCTATGGCTACACCTTC,CASSPGQGDVYGYTF,TRBV7-9,TRBD1,TRBJ1-2,few
TGCGCCAGCAGCCAAGGGACATCCGGGAACACTGAAGCTTTCTTT,CASSQGTSGNTEAFF,TRBV4-3,-,TRBJ1-1,-
TGTGCCAGCAGCCACGAGGGTCAGTACAATGAGCAGTTCTTC,CASSHEGQYNEQFF,TRBV7-2,-,TRBJ2-1,-
TGTGCCAGCAGCCTACTACAGGGAGGGGATGAGCAGTTCTTC,CASSLLQGGDEQFF,TRBV3-1/TRBV3-2,-,TRBJ2-1,-
TGTGCCAGCAGTTTAGGGACAGGAGGTTTCGGGGAGCTGTTTTTT,CASSLGTGGFGELFF,TRBV27,TRBD1,TRBJ2-2,-
TGTGCTAGTGGTTTGGTACTTTTGCGGGGGGCATCGGATACGCAGTATTTT,CASGLVLLRGASDTQYF,TRBV12-5,TRBD2,TRBJ2-3,-
TGTGCCAGCAGCCTTTTTAGCAATCAGCCCCAGCATTTT,CASSLFSNQPQHF,TRBV11-1,-,TRBJ1-5,once
TGCGCCAGCAGCCCAGGGACAGGGGGCTTCTTGAACACTGAAGCTTTCTTT,CASSPGTGGFLNTEAFF,TRBV4-1,TRBD1,TRBJ1-1,-
TGTGCCAGCTATAAGGACAGGGCAAATGAAAAACTGTTTTTT,CASYKDRANEKLFF,TRBV27,TRBD1,TRBJ1-4,once
TGCGCCAGCAGCCCTGGGACAGTCGAAGGGGTGAGGTATGGCTACACCTTC,CASSPGTVEGVRYGYTF,TRBV5-1,TRBD1,TRBJ1-2,-
TGCGCCAGCAGCGTACTAGCGCACGCCTACAATGAGCAGTTCTTC,CASSVLAHAYNEQFF,TRBV5-1,TRBD2,TRBJ2-1,-
TGCGCCAGCAGCCAAGATAGACAGGGTGTTTACTATGGCTACACCTTC,CASSQDRQGVYYGYTF,TRBV4-3,TRBD1,TRBJ1-2,few
TGCAGCGTCATGCGGCCTAGCGGGATGACAGATACGCAGTATTTT,CSVMRPSGMTDTQYF,TRBV29-1,TRBD2,TRBJ2-3,-
TGTGCCAGCACTAGAACACCCTCCAATGAGCAGTTCTTC,CASTRTPSNEQFF,TRBV6-5,-,TRBJ2-1,-
TGTGCCAGCAGCCGCCCTACAGGGGGTATTCAGCCCCAGCATTTT,CASSRPTGGIQPQHF,TRBV2,TRBD1,TRBJ1-5,-
TGTGCCAGCAGCCCCCAGGGAGGCTCTGGAAACACCATATATTTT,CASSPQGGSGNTIYF,TRBV7-2,-,TRBJ1-3,-
TGTGCCAGCAGCAACCCAAGAGGACAGGGGGCCGGGGAGCTGTTTTTT,CASSNPRGQGAGELFF,TRBV21-1,-,TRBJ2-2,once
TGCAGCGTGCCCTCGGGGAACCAAGAGACCCAGTACTTC,CSVPSGNQETQYF,TRBV29-1,-,TRBJ2-5,-
TGTGCCAGCAGCGTAGGCAGGCAAGAGTCACCCCTCCACTTT,CASSVGRQESPLHF,TRBV9,-,TRBJ1-6,-
TGTGCCACCAGCAGAGAGCAGACTAGCGGGTGGGCCGGGACAGATACGCAGTATTTT,CATSREQTSGWAGTDTQYF,TRBV15,TRBD2,TRBJ2-3,-
TGCGCCAGCAGCCAAGATACTAGCGGGATCGACGAGCAGTACTTC,CASSQDTSGIDEQYF,TRBV4-1,TRBD2,TRBJ2-7,-
TGTGCCAGCAATAAGCCAGGGGCTGGGGCCAACGTCCTGACTTTC,CASNKPGAGANVLTF,TRBV28,-,TRBJ2-6,-
TGTGCCAGCAGTTACTCCGGACAGGGGGCGGGAAACACCATATATTTT,CASSYSGQGAGNTIYF,TRBV6-5,TRBD1,TRBJ1-3,-
TGCGCCAGCAGCCAAGATCCGAGATTCACAGATACGCAGTATTTT,CASSQDPRFTDTQYF,TRBV4-3,-,TRBJ2-3,-
TGTGCCAGCAGTTTATTAGCCGGGGAGCTGTTTTTT,CASSLLAGELFF,TRBV12-3/TRBV12-4,-,TRBJ2-2,-
TGTGCCAGCAGCTTAGGCGGGAGTACGCCAGATACGCAGTATTTT,CASSLGGSTPDTQYF,TRBV7-3,TRBD2,TRBJ2-3,-
TGTGCCATCCACACAGATACGCAGTATTTT,CAIHTDTQYF,TRBV7-9,-,TRBJ2-3,-
TGTGCCAGCAGCACCCCGCGGGACCGGCTGGCGGGGAACACTGAAGCTTTCTTT,CASSTPRDRLAGNTEAFF,TRBV7-9,-,TRBJ1-1,-
TGTGCCAGCAGCCAAGACACTTCCTTTCCTAGCTCCTACAATGAGCAGTTCTTC,CASSQDTSFPSSYNEQFF,TRBV3-1/TRBV3-2,-,TRBJ2-1,-
TGTGCCAGCAGGGAACAGGGCTATAATTCACCCCTCCACTTT,CASREQGYNSPLHF,TRBV27,-,TRBJ1-6,-
TGTGCCAGCAGCATCAGGGACAATCAGCCCCAGCATTTT,CASSIRDNQPQHF,TRBV6-5,-,TRBJ1-5,once
TGTGCCAGCAGTCCCGGACTAGCGGGAGTTTACGAGCAGTACTTC,CASSPGLAGVYEQYF,TRBV28,TRBD2,TRBJ2-7,-
TGTGCCAGCAGCTTACTGTGGGGGGGGACTTCTTCCTACAATGAGCAGTTCTTC,CASSLLWGGTSSYNEQFF,TRBV7-9,TRBD2,TRBJ2-1,once
TGTGCCAGCAGCGATATACAGGGTCTGAACACTGAAGCTTTCTTT,CASSDIQGLNTEAFF,TRBV7-6,-,TRBJ1-1,-
TGCGCCAGCAGCCAAGAGTATGGGCAGGGGGGCAACTATGGCTACACCTTC,CASSQEYGQGGNYGYTF,TRBV4-1,TRBD1,TRBJ1-2,-
TGTGCCAGCAGCTGGAACGGACAGCCTGGAATCTATGGCTACACCTTC,CASSWNGQPGIYGYTF,TRBV7-2,-,TRBJ1-2,-